A single sample gave rise to the 6 T cell receptor beta chains below, sequenced in a study of patients and donors after allogeneic stem cell transplantation. TCRdb re-analysed the RT-PCR reads in MiXCR, keeping a single row per CDR3 protein. This table has about a million distinct CDR3 sequences, roughly 18% appearing once. The sample comprised blood, either unsorted or a sorted T cell fraction (not recorded which). All receptors derive from a human donor who was either an allogeneic HSCT recipient or a stem cell or donor lymphocyte infusion donor (not recorded which). It is not recorded whose cells these are; they may come from a transplant donor.

The V gene is TRBV2, the J gene TRBJ1-5, with a possible D match to TRBD1 (5 bases). V lost 2 bases, J lost 2 bases, and 10 bases lay in between. Germline V gene lookup returns CDR1 SNHLY and CDR2 FYNNEI. This CDR3 has 15 amino acids. CDR3 nucleotide sequence: TGTGCCAGCAGTGAAAGGGGTTACGGCAATCAGCCCCAGCATTTT. Translation: CASSERGYGNQPQHF. Full variable domain (missing parts from reference TRBV2 and TRBJ1-5): EPEVTQTPSHQVTQMGQEVILRCVPISNHLYFYWYRQILGQKVEFLVSFYNNEISEKSEIFDDQFSVERPDGSNFTLKIRSTKLEDSAMYFCASSERGYGNQPQHFGDGTRLSIL.

This chain connects TRBV5-1 to TRBJ2-7; tentatively, D is TRBD1 or TRBD2 (7 bases each). The CDR3 consists of 15 residues. Trimming cost V 6 bases and J 3 bases, with 19 bases left between them. CDR1 is SGHRS, CDR2 YFSETQ, per germline. CDR3 sequence: CASNLVGRGRYEQYF. Written as DNA, the CDR3 is TGCGCCAGCAACCTCGTGGGGAGGGGGCGCTACGAGCAGTACTTC. The variable domain in full, completed from reference TRBV5-1 and TRBJ2-7, reads KAGVTQTPRYLIKTRGQQVTLSCSPISGHRSVSWYQQTPGQGLQFLFEYFSETQRNKGNFPGRFSGRQFSNSRSEMNVSTLELGDSALYLCASNLVGRGRYEQYFGPGTRLTVT.

The V and J genes are TRBV10-3 and TRBJ2-1; no firm D call. V was cut by 8 bases and J by 3 bases, with 5 bases left in between. CDR3 length: 11 amino acids. Germline V lookup: CDR1 ENHRY, CDR2 SYGVKD. The CDR3 DNA reads as TGTGCCATCGGGCTCTACAATGAGCAGTTCTTC. This encodes CAIGLYNEQFF.

The genes are TRBV12-3 or TRBV12-4 and TRBJ2-3; possible D gene TRBD2, 5 bases. The CDR3 is 15 residues long. Trimming took off 6 bases at V and 1 base at J, with 14 bases between the two ends. The CDR3 nucleotides read TGTGCCAGCAGCTTGCTAGGGAGACGCACAGATACGCAGTATTTT. It specifies CASSLLGRRTDTQYF.

In its sample, this clonotype was seen a few times. The gene calls are TRBV9 and TRBJ2-5; D not resolved. Germline V gene sequence: CDR1 SGDLS, CDR2 YYNGEE. Trimming cost V 0 bases and J 5 bases, with 8 bases left between them. The CDR3 length is 13 residues. This CDR3 is CASSVDRPETQYF. CDR3 bases: TGTGCCAGCAGCGTAGATCGTCCGGAGACCCAGTACTTC.

The J gene is TRBJ2-4, the V gene TRBV24-1; 7 nucleotides agree with TRBD1. Germline-derived CDR1 and CDR2 are KGHDR and SFDVKD. The CDR3 totals 16 residues. V shed 7 bases, J shed 2 bases, and the junction held 10 bases outside the gene matches. CDR3 nucleotide sequence: TGTGCCACCAGCGTCGACAGGGAAGATTCCAAAAACATTCAGTACTTC. This sequence encodes CATSVDREDSKNIQYF.